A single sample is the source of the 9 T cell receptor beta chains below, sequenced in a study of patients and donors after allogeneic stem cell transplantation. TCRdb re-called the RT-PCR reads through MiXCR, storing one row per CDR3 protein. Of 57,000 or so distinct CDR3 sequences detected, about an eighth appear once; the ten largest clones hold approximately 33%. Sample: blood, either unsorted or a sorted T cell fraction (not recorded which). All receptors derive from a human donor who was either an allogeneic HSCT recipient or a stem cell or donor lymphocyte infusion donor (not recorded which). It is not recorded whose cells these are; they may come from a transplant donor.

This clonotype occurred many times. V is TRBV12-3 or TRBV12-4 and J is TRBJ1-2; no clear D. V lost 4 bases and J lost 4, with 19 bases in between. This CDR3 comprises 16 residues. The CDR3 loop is CASSSALGSWGYGYTF. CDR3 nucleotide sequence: TGTGCCAGCAGTTCGGCGTTAGGTAGCTGGGGCTATGGCTACACCTTC.

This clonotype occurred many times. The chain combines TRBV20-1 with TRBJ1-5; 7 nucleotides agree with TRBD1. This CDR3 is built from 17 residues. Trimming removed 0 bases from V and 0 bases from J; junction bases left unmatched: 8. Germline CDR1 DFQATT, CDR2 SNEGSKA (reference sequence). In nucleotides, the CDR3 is TGCAGTGCTAGAGAACTAATGACAGGGTTTAGCAATCAGCCCCAGCATTTT. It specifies CSARELMTGFSNQPQHF.

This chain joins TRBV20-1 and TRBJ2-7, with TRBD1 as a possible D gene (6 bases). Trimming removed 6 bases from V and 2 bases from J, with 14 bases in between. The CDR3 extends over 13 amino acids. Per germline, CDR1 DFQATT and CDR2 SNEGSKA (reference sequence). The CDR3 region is CSATDSPTYEQYF. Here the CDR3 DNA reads TGCAGTGCAACGGACAGTCCGACCTACGAGCAGTACTTC.

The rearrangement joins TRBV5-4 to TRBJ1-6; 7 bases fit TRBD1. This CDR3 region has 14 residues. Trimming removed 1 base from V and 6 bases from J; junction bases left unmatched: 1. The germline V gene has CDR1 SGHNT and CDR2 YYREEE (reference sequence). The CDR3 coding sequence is TGTGCCAGCAGCTTGACAGGGGTTAATTCACCCCTCCACTTT. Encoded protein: CASSLTGVNSPLHF.

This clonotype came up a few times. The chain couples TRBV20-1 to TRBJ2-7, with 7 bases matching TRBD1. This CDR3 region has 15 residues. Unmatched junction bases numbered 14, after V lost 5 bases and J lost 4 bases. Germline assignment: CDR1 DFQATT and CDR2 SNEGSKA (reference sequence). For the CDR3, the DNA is TGCAGTGCTGCCCTCCTAGGGGGCGCCGCTTACGAGCAGTACTTC. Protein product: CSAALLGGAAYEQYF.

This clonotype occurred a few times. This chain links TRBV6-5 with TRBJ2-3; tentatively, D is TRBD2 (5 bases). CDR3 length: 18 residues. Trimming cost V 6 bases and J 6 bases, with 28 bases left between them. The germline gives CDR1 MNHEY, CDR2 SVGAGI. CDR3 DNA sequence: TGTGCCAGCAGGACTACCCTCGGAGCGTCAAGGGCCCAGGATACGCAGTATTTT. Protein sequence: CASRTTLGASRAQDTQYF.

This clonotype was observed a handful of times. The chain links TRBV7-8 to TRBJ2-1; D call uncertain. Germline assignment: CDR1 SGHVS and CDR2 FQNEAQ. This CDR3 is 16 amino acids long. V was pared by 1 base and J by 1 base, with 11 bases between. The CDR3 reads CASSLGTILSYNEQFF. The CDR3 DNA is TGTGCCAGCAGCTTAGGGACGATCTTATCCTACAATGAGCAGTTCTTC.

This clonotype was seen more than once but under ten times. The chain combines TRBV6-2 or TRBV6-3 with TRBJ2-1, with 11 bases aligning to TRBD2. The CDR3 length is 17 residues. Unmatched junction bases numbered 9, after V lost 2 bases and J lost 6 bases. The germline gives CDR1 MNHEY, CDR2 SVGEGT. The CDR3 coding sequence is TGTGCCAGCAGTTACCCTTTAGCGGGAGGGCCCTTCAATGAGCAGTTCTTC. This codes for CASSYPLAGGPFNEQFF.

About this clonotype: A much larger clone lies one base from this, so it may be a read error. The CDR3 sequence: CAGSLRFSSYNEQFF. The CDR3 DNA sequence: TGTGCCGGCAGCTTACGTTTCAGCTCCTACAATGAGCAGTTCTTC. The rearrangement uses TRBV11-3 and TRBJ2-1, with no clear D. The CDR3 covers 15 residues. Germline V gene sequence: CDR1 SGHNT, CDR2 YENEEA.